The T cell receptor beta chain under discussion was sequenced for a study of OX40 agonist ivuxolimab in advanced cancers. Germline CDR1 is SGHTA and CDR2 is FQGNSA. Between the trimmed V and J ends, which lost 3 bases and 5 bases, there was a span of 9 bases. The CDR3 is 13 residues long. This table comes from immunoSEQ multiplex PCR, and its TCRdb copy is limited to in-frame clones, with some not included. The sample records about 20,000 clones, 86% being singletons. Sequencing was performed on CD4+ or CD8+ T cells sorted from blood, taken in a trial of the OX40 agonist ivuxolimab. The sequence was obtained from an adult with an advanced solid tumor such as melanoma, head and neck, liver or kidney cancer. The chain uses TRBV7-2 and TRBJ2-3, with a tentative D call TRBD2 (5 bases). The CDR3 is CASSFYGRDTQYF. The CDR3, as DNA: TGTGCCAGCAGCTTTTATGGGAGAGATACGCAGTATTTT.